These 21 T cell receptor beta chains came from one sample sequenced in a study of T-cell memory formation after mild COVID-19. One entry per CDR3 protein results from TCRdb running MiXCR on the 5' RACE reads. This table has over 300,000 distinct CDR3 sequences, 20% to 25% appearing once. The sequenced sample consisted of PBMCs or a T cell subset sorted from them (not recorded which). These receptors were taken from a man aged 18-30 years who had mild COVID-19 (a few samples of this study predate the infection). Cell type and time point are not known.

This clonotype was seen a handful of times. This sequence joins TRBV5-1 and TRBJ2-5; D call uncertain. This CDR3 contains 13 residues. V was shortened by 4 bases and J by 5 bases, with 12 bases between the two germline ends. The germline CDR1 and CDR2 sequences are SGHRS and YFSETQ. The CDR3 nucleotides read TGCGCCAGCAGCCGCGGTAGTTCGGAGACCCAGTACTTC. The encoded protein is CASSRGSSETQYF.

This chain's CDR3 is CASSQLTNTEAFF. CDR3 nucleotide sequence: TGTGCCAGCAGCCAACTCACGAACACTGAAGCTTTCTTT. The chain carries TRBV7-7 and TRBJ1-1; unclear D gene. Trimming took off 5 bases at V and 1 base at J, with 8 bases between the two ends. Germline loops: CDR1 SSHAT, CDR2 FNYEAQ (reference sequence). This CDR3 region has 13 residues. Full variable domain (remainder filled in from reference TRBV7-7 and TRBJ1-1): GAGVSQSPRYKVTKRGQDVTLRCDPISSHATLYWYQQALGQGPEFLTYFNYEAQPDKSGLPSDRFSAERPEGSISTLTIQRTEQRDSAMYRCASSQLTNTEAFFGQGTRLTVV.

The V call is TRBV18, the J call TRBJ2-2, with D possibly TRBD1 on 5 matching bases. This CDR3 contains 15 residues. The V gene's germline CDR1 is KGHSH and CDR2 LQKENI. V lost 2 bases, J lost 4 bases, and 11 bases lay in between. CDR3 in DNA: TGTGCCAGCTCACCATCCAGGGAATTCACCGGGGAGCTGTTTTTT. Protein: CASSPSREFTGELFF.

This clonotype was observed once. The J gene is TRBJ1-3, the V gene TRBV20-1; D is undetermined. Germline-derived CDR1 and CDR2 are DFQATT and SNEGSKA (reference sequence). Trimming took 5 bases from V and 2 from J, leaving 7 bases between them. The CDR3 spans 12 residues. This CDR3 reads CSAQDPGNTIYF. The CDR3 DNA follows: TGCAGTGCTCAGGACCCTGGAAACACCATATATTTT.

This chain uses TRBV6-5 with TRBJ2-5; D not certain. Germline V gives CDR1 MNHEY, CDR2 SVGAGI. V lost 0 bases to trimming and J lost 5 bases, with 13 bases between them. This CDR3 comprises 15 residues. CDR3 region: CASSYSASWSETQYF. The DNA of the CDR3 is TGTGCCAGCAGTTACTCGGCTTCATGGAGTGAGACCCAGTACTTC.

Concerning this clonotype: The CDR3 ends on some other residue instead of the conserved phenylalanine or tryptophan, so this is likely a read error. CDR3 amino acids: CASSQAAGTRNTEAFS. The CDR3, as DNA: TGCGCCAGCAGCCAAGCCGCCGGGACAAGGAACACTGAAGCTTTCTCT. The rearrangement links TRBV4-1 to TRBJ1-1; D might be TRBD1 (6 bases). V was cut by 1 base and J by 1 base, with 13 bases left in between. The CDR3 sequence is 16 residues long. Germline CDR1 is MGHRA and CDR2 is YSYEKL.

V is TRBV5-6 and J is TRBJ1-2; D may be TRBD1 (5 bases). With 7 bases removed from V and 7 bases from J, the gap between germline ends came to 14 bases. CDR3 length: 12 residues. CDR1 SGHDT and CDR2 YYEEEE come from the germline V gene. The CDR3 DNA reads TGTGCCAGCCAGGGTTACTCTGGTGGCTACACCTTC. It specifies CASQGYSGGYTF. Full variable domain (outside the CDR3, taken from reference TRBV5-6 and TRBJ1-2): DAGVTQSPTHLIKTRGQQVTLRCSPKSGHDTVSWYQQALGQGPQFIFQYYEEEERQRGNFPDRFSGHQFPNYSSELNVNALLLGDSALYLCASQGYSGGYTFGSGTRLTVV.

The chain couples TRBV7-2 to TRBJ2-2; 8 positions match TRBD1. Germline V gives CDR1 SGHTA, CDR2 FQGNSA. With 2 bases clipped from V and 6 bases from J, the junction kept 5 bases outside the gene matches. The CDR3 is 15 amino acids. Written as DNA, the CDR3 is TGTGCCAGCAGCTTACAAGGACAGGGAGCCGGGGAGCTGTTTTTT. Encoded protein: CASSLQGQGAGELFF.

The V call is TRBV10-2, the J call TRBJ1-2, with D perhaps matching TRBD1 (5 bases). Per germline, CDR1 WSHSY and CDR2 SAAADI. The germline V and J ends were trimmed by 2 bases and 5 bases, with 12 bases remaining between them. This CDR3 contains 14 residues. The CDR3: CASSEGKGLYGYTF. The CDR3 coding sequence is TGCGCCAGCAGTGAGGGGAAGGGGCTATATGGCTACACCTTC.

The chain couples TRBV6-6 to TRBJ1-1; perhaps TRBD1 as D (6 bases). In germline, CDR1 is MNHNY, CDR2 SVGAGI (reference sequence). This CDR3 contains 15 residues. V was pared by 2 bases and J by 2 bases, with 12 bases between. The CDR3 bases are TGTGCCAGCAGTTACGACGGACAGCTAAACACTGAAGCTTTCTTT. It is translated as CASSYDGQLNTEAFF.

This clonotype is a singleton in its sample. The chain carries TRBV7-8 and TRBJ2-1; 12 nucleotides match TRBD2. This CDR3 comprises 16 residues. Germline assignment: CDR1 SGHVS and CDR2 FQNEAQ. Trimming cost V 3 bases and J 4 bases; bases outside gene matches: 4. This chain's CDR3 is CASSFLTSGGYNEQFF. The CDR3 DNA sequence: TGTGCCAGCAGCTTCCTCACTAGCGGGGGGTACAATGAGCAGTTCTTC.

The CDR3 sequence is CASRQPGQGTYEQYV. DNA of the CDR3: TGTGCCAGCAGACAACCGGGACAGGGTACCTACGAGCAGTACGTC. The V and J genes are TRBV5-5 and TRBJ2-7; 9 bases are shared with TRBD1. V gave up 5 bases and J gave up 2 bases; unmatched junction bases: 8. The CDR3 consists of 15 residues. Germline V gene data show CDR1 as SGHKS and CDR2 as YYEKEE (reference sequence).

The CDR3 reads CSAATGTGRETQYF. For the CDR3, the DNA is TGCAGTGCTGCCACCGGGACAGGCCGAGAGACCCAGTACTTC. The V and J genes are TRBV20-1 and TRBJ2-5, with TRBD1 identical over 8 bases. The germline V gene encodes CDR1 DFQATT and CDR2 SNEGSKA (reference sequence). J lost 4 bases, V lost 5 bases, and 9 bases had no gene match. The CDR3 runs to 14 residues.

This clonotype turned up a few times. The genes are TRBV6-5 and TRBJ1-2; 8 bases are shared with TRBD1. The germline V gene encodes CDR1 MNHEY and CDR2 SVGAGI. The CDR3 covers 15 residues. The trim removed 0 bases at V and 8 bases at J, leaving 8 bases unmatched. The CDR3 DNA reads as TGTGCCAGCAGTTACTCTGGACAGGGCAGACACGGCTACACCTTC. The encoded protein is CASSYSGQGRHGYTF.

The chain uses TRBV7-9 and TRBJ2-5, with D tentatively TRBD2 (6 bases). Germline CDR1 SEHNR, CDR2 FQNEAQ (reference sequence). Trimming pared 5 bases from V and 4 bases from J, leaving 17 bases between. CDR3 size: 15 residues. The CDR3 loop is CASSQPSAGRETQYF. Written as DNA, the CDR3 is TGTGCCAGCAGCCAACCATCGGCGGGAAGAGAGACCCAGTACTTC.

This clonotype turned up a few times. This chain connects TRBV20-1 to TRBJ2-2, with TRBD2 matching over 8 bases. Germline loops: CDR1 DFQATT, CDR2 SNEGSKA (reference sequence). This CDR3 has 16 amino acids. J gave up 5 bases and V 6 bases, and 14 bases lay outside the gene matches. This chain's CDR3 is CSAAKGTSPRTGELFF. CDR3 nucleotide sequence: TGCAGTGCGGCGAAGGGGACTAGTCCCCGAACCGGGGAGCTGTTTTTT.

The CDR3 DNA sequence: TGTGCCAGCAGCGCCCTAGCGGGGGCATACACAGATACGCAGTATTTT. The encoded protein is CASSALAGAYTDTQYF. The chain combines TRBV6-5 with TRBJ2-3, with TRBD2 identical over 10 bases. The CDR3 extends over 16 amino acids. The germline V gene has CDR1 MNHEY and CDR2 SVGAGI. Germline trimming cut 6 bases from V and 2 bases from J; bases unmatched to any gene: 8.

The V gene is TRBV4-3, the J gene TRBJ1-2; D is undetermined. The CDR3 loop spans 16 amino acids. Trimming left V 0 bases short and J 6 bases short, with 17 bases between. CDR1 and CDR2 from the germline V gene are LGHNA and YSLEER. CDR3 amino acids: CASSQEVSGYRDGYTF. The DNA of the CDR3 is TGCGCCAGCAGCCAAGAGGTCTCGGGTTACCGAGATGGCTACACCTTC.

The chain uses TRBV6-5 and TRBJ2-5, with 8 bases matching TRBD2. The germline V gene has CDR1 MNHEY and CDR2 SVGAGI. The length of the CDR3 is 15 residues. V gave up 0 bases and J gave up 5 bases; unmatched junction bases: 5. For the CDR3, the DNA is TGTGCCAGCAGTTACTCGCACGGGAGGGGGGAGACCCAGTACTTC. Translated: CASSYSHGRGETQYF.

The V call is TRBV20-1, the J call TRBJ1-6, with D possibly matching TRBD1 (5 bases). This CDR3 has 15 residues. The germline V gene encodes CDR1 DFQATT and CDR2 SNEGSKA (reference sequence). V lost 2 bases, J lost 9 bases, and 17 bases lay in between. In DNA form, the CDR3 reads TGCAGTGCTAGAAAGGTGGGCGGGGGAGGTTCACCCCTCCACTTT. As protein: CSARKVGGGGSPLHF.

The chain carries TRBV7-6 and TRBJ1-4, with D hard to call. The CDR3 spans 13 residues. Trimming stripped 3 bases from V and 6 bases from J, with 8 bases between. Germline V gene data show CDR1 as SGHVS and CDR2 as FNYEAQ. In nucleotides, the CDR3 is TGTGCCAGCAGCTTGTACGTTCATGAAAAACTGTTTTTT. Translating it yields CASSLYVHEKLFF.